This T cell receptor (beta chain) was sequenced for a study of cytomegalovirus exposure and HLA in healthy donors. Whole-study findings and limits: Sequences of the TCR beta chain were said to predict the HLA-A and HLA-B alleles of most subjects accurately.

A multiplex PCR was run with 60 Vbeta primers and 13 Jbeta primers. Under the authors' procedure: About 11 million of the 60 million to 90 million unique TCR beta chains counted in a later analysis were shared. Repertoires were generated with immunoSEQ multiplex PCR, while TCRdb's copy carries only in-frame clones and drops some. V, J and clone size reflect that table, while D and trimming were determined from the DNA. This repertoire includes roughly 55,000 clones. The CDR3 covers 16 residues. V was trimmed by 6 bases and J by 1 base, leaving 16 bases between them. Germline CDR1 and CDR2: MDHEN and SYDVKM. Of note for this clone: What it binds is not known.

Sequencing used PBMCs. The chain is built from TRBV28 and TRBJ1-5, with a weak D call TRBD1 (6 bases). The receptor's source is a woman in her forties or fifties in good health and CMV-seropositive. The CDR3 protein is CASRVPQGGSNQPQHF. CDR3 nucleotide sequence: TGTGCCAGCAGAGTTCCACAGGGTGGGAGCAATCAGCCCCAGCATTTT.